Listed below are T cell receptor beta chains from one sample, sequenced in a study of blood T cells in healthy people across ages. Via MiXCR, TCRdb re-called the 5' RACE reads, giving one row per CDR3 protein. The sample shows 630,000 or so distinct CDR3 sequences, roughly 32% of them seen only once. Sample: blood. The receptors originated from a woman older than 75 in good health. Both conserved end residues are part of each CDR3. Fields, in order: CDR3 protein, CDR3 DNA, clone size, J gene, V gene, D gene. A D gene is named only where the DNA matches it firmly. Some rows mark clone size as missing; the rest say once, few, many or name a class of expanded clone.

CAWSADEATDTQYF TGTGCCTGGAGTGCGGACGAGGCCACAGATACGCAGTATTTT . TRBJ2-3 TRBV30 .
CASSQDLTGGFYGYTF TGCGCCAGCAGCCAAGATCTAACAGGGGGCTTCTATGGCTACACCTTC many TRBJ1-2 TRBV4-3 TRBD1
CASSSPNRDNEQFF TGTGCCAGCAGCTCTCCGAATCGTGACAATGAGCAGTTCTTC many TRBJ2-1 TRBV5-4 .
CSASGGGDSETQYF TGCAGTGCTAGCGGCGGGGGGGACTCGGAGACCCAGTACTTC many TRBJ2-5 TRBV20-1 TRBD2
CASSKQREGYETQYF TGCGCCAGCAGCAAACAGCGGGAGGGATACGAGACCCAGTACTTC once TRBJ2-5 TRBV4-3 TRBD2
CASSLGPDAQYF TGTGCCAGCAGTTTGGGACCAGATGCGCAGTATTTT . TRBJ2-3 TRBV12-3/TRBV12-4 .
CASSIREESPLHF TGTGCCAGCAGTATCAGGGAGGAGTCACCCCTCCACTTT many TRBJ1-6 TRBV27 .
CASSLGDSGGVGDTQYF TGTGCCAGCAGCTTAGGAGATAGCGGGGGGGTCGGAGATACGCAGTATTTT many TRBJ2-3 TRBV7-2 TRBD2
CASSYSGDRTDTQYF TGTGCCAGCAGTTACTCGGGGGACCGCACAGATACGCAGTATTTT many TRBJ2-3 TRBV6-5 .
CSAKPAGGSTDTQYF TGCAGTGCTAAGCCAGCGGGGGGGAGCACAGATACGCAGTATTTT few TRBJ2-3 TRBV20-1 TRBD2
CASSLAHIRPQFF TGTGCCAGCAGCTTAGCGCATATCAGGCCGCAGTTCTTC many TRBJ2-1 TRBV7-2 .
CASSVDWWGITDTQYF TGTGCCAGCAGCGTAGATTGGTGGGGAATCACAGATACGCAGTATTTT few TRBJ2-3 TRBV9 .
CASSIGGRGFTF TGTGCCAGTAGTATAGGCGGACGGGGATTCACCTTC . TRBJ1-2 TRBV19 .
CSARDSGLGQPQHF TGCAGTGCTAGAGATAGCGGGTTGGGACAGCCCCAGCATTTT . TRBJ1-5 TRBV20-1 .
CAWSAGNNSPLHF TGTGCCTGGAGTGCGGGGAATAATTCACCCCTCCACTTT few TRBJ1-6 TRBV30 .
CASSQEGLAGGLGDTQYF TGCGCCAGCAGCCAAGAGGGACTAGCGGGGGGGCTCGGAGATACGCAGTATTTT many TRBJ2-3 TRBV4-3 TRBD2
CSAIESAVNEQFF TGCAGTGCTATAGAGAGTGCAGTTAATGAGCAGTTCTTC few TRBJ2-1 TRBV20-1 .
CASSLRQAGETQYF TGTGCCAGCAGCCTGCGACAGGCAGGGGAGACCCAGTACTTC many TRBJ2-5 TRBV9 .
CAISDRDSSYEQYF TGTGCCATCAGTGACAGGGACAGCTCCTACGAGCAGTACTTC . TRBJ2-7 TRBV10-3 TRBD1
CASSSGALLAKNIQYF TGTGCCAGCAGTTCGGGAGCACTACTAGCCAAAAACATTCAGTACTTC . TRBJ2-4 TRBV28 .
CAWAGSGTGELFF TGTGCCTGGGCCGGGTCAGGCACCGGGGAGCTGTTTTTT few TRBJ2-2 TRBV30 .
CASSLVASGGFGEQYF TGTGCCAGCAGCTTAGTAGCCAGCGGGGGGTTCGGAGAGCAGTACTTC . TRBJ2-7 TRBV7-2 TRBD2
CASSVQGGGATDTQYF TGTGCCAGCAGCGTACAGGGCGGGGGGGCAACAGATACGCAGTATTTT many TRBJ2-3 TRBV9 TRBD2
CASSLVGASNRQFF TGTGCCAGCAGCTTGGTGGGGGCCAGCAATCGTCAGTTCTTC . TRBJ2-1 TRBV7-9 .
CASSPLGTDQETQYF TGTGCCAGCTCACCACTTGGGACGGACCAAGAGACCCAGTACTTC . TRBJ2-5 TRBV18 .
CASSQDSAGATEAFF TGCGCCAGCAGCCAAGACTCGGCAGGGGCCACTGAAGCTTTCTTT many TRBJ1-1 TRBV4-3 .
CASSYSRRGGNQPQHF TGTGCCAGCAGTTACTCGAGGAGGGGGGGAAATCAGCCCCAGCATTTT . TRBJ1-5 TRBV6-2/TRBV6-3 .
CASSLAPGNEQYF TGTGCCAGCAGCTTAGCGCCAGGGAACGAGCAGTACTTC many TRBJ2-7 TRBV7-2 .
CASSLDSGPYNEQFF TGCGCCAGCAGCTTGGATAGCGGACCTTACAATGAGCAGTTCTTC few TRBJ2-1 TRBV5-1 .
CASSPDSGQETQYF TGTGCCAGCAGCCCGGATAGCGGTCAAGAGACCCAGTACTTC many TRBJ2-5 TRBV7-2 .
CASSMLWGGARETQYF TGTGCCAGCAGCATGTTGTGGGGCGGGGCACGGGAGACCCAGTACTTC many TRBJ2-5 TRBV5-6 .
CASSFGKSGANVLTF TGCGCCAGCAGCTTCGGGAAGTCTGGGGCCAACGTCCTGACTTTC many TRBJ2-6 TRBV5-1 .
CASSEEQVATGELFF TGTGCCAGCAGTGAAGAGCAGGTGGCCACCGGGGAGCTGTTTTTT few TRBJ2-2 TRBV2 .
CASSPGVMGQETQYF TGTGCCAGCAGCCCAGGGGTCATGGGACAAGAGACCCAGTACTTC once TRBJ2-5 TRBV7-2 .
CASRTGDYGYTF TGTGCCAGCAGGACAGGGGACTATGGCTACACCTTC many TRBJ1-2 TRBV6-1 TRBD1
CASSSRGHYNSPLHF TGTGCCAGCAGCTCCAGGGGACACTATAATTCACCCCTCCACTTT once TRBJ1-6 TRBV7-2 .
CASSPVAGGDEQFF TGCGCCAGCAGCCCCGTAGCGGGAGGGGATGAGCAGTTCTTC . TRBJ2-1 TRBV5-1 TRBD2
CASSLWGTKETQYF TGTGCCAGCAGTTTATGGGGGACCAAAGAGACCCAGTACTTC . TRBJ2-5 TRBV12-3/TRBV12-4 .
CASSRTGPQETQYF TGTGCCAGCAGTCGGACAGGCCCCCAAGAGACCCAGTACTTC many TRBJ2-5 TRBV12-3/TRBV12-4 TRBD1
CASGGQFLREAFF TGTGCTAGTGGCGGACAGTTCCTAAGGGAAGCTTTCTTT few TRBJ1-1 TRBV12-5 .
CASRGLAGISYNEQFF TGTGCCAGCAGGGGACTAGCGGGCATCTCCTACAATGAGCAGTTCTTC . TRBJ2-1 TRBV27 TRBD2
CASSFELSSYNEQFF TGTGCCAGCAGCTTTGAGTTGAGCTCCTACAATGAGCAGTTCTTC many TRBJ2-1 TRBV11-2 .
CASSEGRDLEQYF TGCGCCAGCAGTGAGGGGAGGGACTTGGAGCAGTACTTC . TRBJ2-7 TRBV10-2 TRBD2
CSARQPSGHTDTQYF TGCAGTGCTAGACAGCCTAGCGGACACACAGATACGCAGTATTTT many TRBJ2-3 TRBV20-1 TRBD2
CASSRDHSANEKLFF TGTGCCAGCAGCAGGGACCACTCGGCTAATGAAAAACTGTTTTTT few TRBJ1-4 TRBV5-5 .
CSVTSLGTGELFF TGCAGCGTGACATCCCTCGGCACCGGGGAGCTGTTTTTT . TRBJ2-2 TRBV29-1 .
CAISVLPSDRGEKRFF TGTGCCATCAGTGTCCTACCAAGCGACAGGGGTGAAAAACGGTTTTTT . TRBJ1-4 TRBV10-3 TRBD1
CSAMGTTLYQETQYF TGCAGTGCTATGGGGACTACTCTATACCAAGAGACCCAGTACTTC few TRBJ2-5 TRBV20-1 TRBD2
CAWSATQQGTQYF TGTGCCTGGAGTGCCACCCAACAGGGGACGCAGTATTTT few TRBJ2-3 TRBV30 TRBD1
CSEGDEQYF TGCAGTGAAGGGGACGAGCAGTACTTC . TRBJ2-7 TRBV20-1 .
CSARLGGWGENSYNERFF TGCAGTGCTAGATTGGGGGGGTGGGGTGAGAACTCCTACAATGAGCGGTTCTTC . TRBJ2-1 TRBV20-1 TRBD2
CAITRTGFTEAFF TGTGCCATCACTAGGACAGGGTTCACTGAAGCTTTCTTT . TRBJ1-1 TRBV10-3 TRBD1